These 32 T cell receptor beta chains were all obtained from the same sample, sequenced in a study of T cell responses to AZD1222 COVID-19 vaccine. Clones were sequenced by immunoSEQ multiplex PCR, and TCRdb holds only the in-frame ones, with some missing. The sample holds around 110,000 clones, around 91% seen once. The source material was peripheral blood, sampled 28 days after the second AZD1222 dose. These receptor sequences come from an adult who received the AZD1222 COVID-19 vaccine.

This chain joins TRBV5-1 and TRBJ2-5; possibly TRBD2 for D (5 bases). The ends were cut back, 0 bases at V and 1 base at J, with 10 bases in the middle. Germline V gene sequence: CDR1 SGHRS, CDR2 YFSETQ. The CDR3 loop spans 15 amino acids. The CDR3 nucleotides read TGCGCCAGCAGCTTGGCGGGGTCCCCCCAAGAGACCCAGTACTTC. Protein product: CASSLAGSPQETQYF.

The CDR3 is CASSESLNINQPQHF. The CDR3 coding sequence is TGTGCCAGCAGTGAAAGTCTGAACATCAATCAGCCCCAGCATTTT. This sequence joins TRBV25-1 and TRBJ1-5; D not resolved. Trimming left V 2 bases short and J 3 bases short, with 11 bases between. CDR3 length: 15 residues. CDR1 and CDR2 from the germline V gene are MGHDK and SYGVNS.

The rearrangement joins TRBV4-1 to TRBJ1-1; 9 nucleotides align to TRBD1. The ends lost 4 bases at V and 0 bases at J; junction bases unmatched: 12. Germline V gene data show CDR1 as MGHRA and CDR2 as YSYEKL. This CDR3 region has 18 residues. The CDR3 region is CASSPLGTGRRMNTEAFF. The CDR3 DNA reads as TGCGCCAGCAGCCCCCTGGGGACAGGGCGGAGGATGAACACTGAAGCTTTCTTT.

The rearrangement links TRBV6-5 to TRBJ1-2, with D perhaps matching TRBD1 (6 bases). Trimming pared 7 bases from V and 5 bases from J, leaving 14 bases between. This CDR3 region has 13 residues. CDR1 is MNHEY and CDR2 is SVGAGI in the germline V gene. CDR3 loop: CASNIGTPYGYTF. The CDR3 DNA reads TGTGCCAGCAATATCGGGACACCTTATGGCTACACCTTC.

The chain carries TRBV19 and TRBJ1-1, with D tentatively TRBD1 (5 bases). The V gene's germline CDR1 is LNHDA and CDR2 SQIVND (reference sequence). This CDR3 is built from 13 residues. Trimming stripped 4 bases from V and 5 bases from J, with 11 bases between. The DNA for the CDR3 is TGTGCCAGTAGTAAGAGGGGTATTACTGAAGCTTTCTTT. This codes for CASSKRGITEAFF.

The chain carries TRBV19 and TRBJ1-4; D possibly corresponds to TRBD1 (6 bases). Germline CDR1 is LNHDA and CDR2 is SQIVND (reference sequence). Between the trimmed V and J ends, which lost 10 bases and 5 bases, there was a span of 17 bases. The CDR3 covers 14 residues. CDR3 amino acids: CAIPADRPNEKLFF. The CDR3 DNA reads as TGTGCCATTCCCGCGGACAGACCGAATGAAAAACTGTTTTTT. The whole variable domain, filled in from reference TRBV19 and TRBJ1-4, reads DGGITQSPKYLFRKEGQNVTLSCEQNLNHDAMYWYRQDPGQGLRLIYYSQIVNDFQKGDIAEGYSVSREKKESFPLTVTSAQKNPTAFYLCAIPADRPNEKLFFGSGTQLSVL.

Notes on this clone: Within the sample, other DNA sequences also encode this same CDR3. The chain couples TRBV29-1 to TRBJ2-7, with TRBD2 matching 8 bases. CDR3 length: 12 amino acids. Germline V gene data show CDR1 as SQVTM and CDR2 as ANQGSEA. The CDR3 region is CSTTSGSYEQYF. CDR3 bases: TGCAGTACCACTAGCGGCTCCTACGAGCAGTACTTC.

The rearrangement links TRBV28 to TRBJ1-4; D call uncertain. The CDR3 length is 15 residues. V lost 4 bases to trimming and J lost 0 bases, with 9 bases between them. Germline loops: CDR1 MDHEN, CDR2 SYDVKM. The CDR3 sequence is CASSSYLATNEKLFF. CDR3 in DNA: TGTGCCAGCAGTTCATACCTCGCAACTAATGAAAAACTGTTTTTT.

This sequence joins TRBV12-3 or TRBV12-4 and TRBJ1-3; D call uncertain. The CDR3 extends over 12 amino acids. V was pared by 7 bases and J by 5 bases, with 9 bases between. CDR3 sequence: CASTPSRNTIYF. The CDR3 DNA follows: TGTGCCAGCACCCCAAGTCGAAACACCATATATTTT.

V usage is TRBV7-2 and J usage is TRBJ2-3; D might be TRBD1 or TRBD2, each matching 5 bases. The CDR3 spans 15 residues. The V gene lost 3 bases and the J gene lost 2 bases, with 12 bases spanning the gap. CDR1 and CDR2 (germline): SGHTA, FQGNSA. The chain's CDR3 is CASSFVRDLTDTQYF. In nucleotides, the CDR3 is TGTGCCAGCAGCTTCGTCCGGGACCTCACAGATACGCAGTATTTT. Using reference TRBV7-2 and TRBJ2-3 for the parts outside the CDR3, the full variable domain is GAGVSQSPSNKVTEKGKDVELRCDPISGHTALYWYRQSLGQGLEFLIYFQGNSAPDKSGLPSDRFSAERTGGSVSTLTIQRTQQEDSAVYLCASSFVRDLTDTQYFGPGTRLTVL.

This sequence joins TRBV9 and TRBJ1-5, with a possible D match to TRBD1 (6 bases). Germline-derived CDR1 and CDR2 are SGDLS and YYNGEE. This CDR3 comprises 12 residues. The ends were cut back, 5 bases at V and 5 bases at J, with 8 bases in the middle. Written as DNA, the CDR3 is TGTGCCAGCAGAAGGACAGATCAGCCCCAGCATTTT. This translates into CASRRTDQPQHF.

The sample holds one count of this clone. The genes are TRBV27 and TRBJ1-2; D is unresolved. V lost 2 bases to trimming and J lost 1 base, with 11 bases between them. The CDR3 loop spans 15 amino acids. Germline CDR1 and CDR2: MNHEY and SMNVEV (reference sequence). CDR3 nucleotides: TGTGCCAGCAGTTTAACAGCGAACGTTAACTATGGCTACACCTTC. It encodes CASSLTANVNYGYTF.

This chain uses TRBV19 with TRBJ2-1; TRBD2 matches 10 bases. V trimming: 1 base; J trimming: 6 bases; junction bases outside the gene matches: 6. The CDR3 is 16 residues long. Per the germline V gene, CDR1 is LNHDA and CDR2 is SQIVND (reference sequence). The CDR3 coding sequence is TGTGCCAGTAGTATAGTGGGTCTAGCGGGAGTCAATGAGCAGTTCTTC. Protein: CASSIVGLAGVNEQFF.

The genes are TRBV19 and TRBJ1-2; 9 bases align to TRBD1. Germline V gives CDR1 LNHDA, CDR2 SQIVND (reference sequence). V lost 5 bases and J lost 6; bases outside the gene matches: 4. The CDR3 consists of 13 residues. The CDR3 nucleotides are TGTGCCAGTAGTCCGGACAGGGGAAATGGCTACACCTTC. Translating gives CASSPDRGNGYTF.

V is TRBV5-8 and J is TRBJ1-6; 10 nucleotides line up with TRBD1. Germline CDR1 SGHTS, CDR2 YDEGEE. V was pared by 4 bases and J by 7 bases, with 2 bases of the junction left unmatched. The CDR3 length is 14 residues. CDR3 amino acids: CASSRDRGNSPLHF. The DNA of the CDR3 is TGTGCCAGCAGCCGGGACAGGGGCAATTCACCCCTCCACTTT.

The CDR3 spells CASSLSRTLNTEAFF. The CDR3 nucleotides read TGCGCCAGCAGCTTAAGTAGGACGTTGAACACTGAAGCTTTCTTT. This chain uses TRBV5-1 with TRBJ1-1; D unresolved. V dropped 2 bases and J dropped 0 bases, with 11 bases sitting between them. From germline, CDR1 is SGHRS and CDR2 YFSETQ. This CDR3 has 15 residues.

The chain combines TRBV7-2 with TRBJ2-7; D uncertain. The CDR3 is made up of 14 amino acids. Trimming removed 2 bases at V and 2 bases at J, with 10 bases between. Per germline, CDR1 SGHTA and CDR2 FQGNSA. This CDR3 reads CASSLTVGTYEQYF. The CDR3 DNA is TGTGCCAGCAGCTTAACGGTTGGCACCTACGAGCAGTACTTC.

This clone was detected once. V is TRBV10-3 and J is TRBJ2-7; 11 bases map to TRBD1. V lost 7 bases and J lost 5; bases outside the gene matches: 13. The CDR3 is 16 residues long. Per germline, CDR1 ENHRY and CDR2 SYGVKD. This CDR3 is CAITNAGTGGIHEQYF. The DNA for the CDR3 is TGTGCCATCACCAATGCTGGGACAGGGGGAATCCACGAGCAGTACTTC.

The chain carries TRBV28 and TRBJ1-2; D uncertain. V was shortened by 1 base and J by 1 base, with 10 bases between the two germline ends. The germline V gene encodes CDR1 MDHEN and CDR2 SYDVKM. This CDR3 contains 15 residues. CDR3 in DNA: TGTGCCAGCAGTTTATCCCTGACGGATAACTATGGCTACACCTTC. Translating it yields CASSLSLTDNYGYTF.

This rearrangement joins TRBV10-1 to TRBJ2-2, with D possibly TRBD2 on 5 matching bases. V lost 4 bases and J 4 bases, leaving 10 bases between the germline ends. From germline, CDR1 is WNHNN and CDR2 SYGVQD (reference sequence). The CDR3 covers 14 residues. CDR3 sequence reads: CASSGGAGTGELFF. CDR3 coding DNA: TGCGCCAGCAGTGGGGGTGCGGGCACCGGGGAGCTGTTTTTT.

For the CDR3, the DNA is TGTGCCAGTAGTCTCCGACAGGGAGACGGCTACACCTTC. Its translation is CASSLRQGDGYTF. V gene TRBV19 combines with J gene TRBJ1-2; TRBD1 matches 7 bases. The CDR3 is made up of 13 amino acids. V lost 5 bases and J lost 8; bases outside the gene matches: 8. CDR1 is LNHDA, CDR2 SQIVND, per germline (reference sequence).

The V gene is TRBV5-6, the J gene TRBJ2-1, with 7 bases identical to TRBD2. V shed 2 bases and J 5 bases; nucleotides not matched to a gene: 4. CDR1 and CDR2 (germline): SGHDT, YYEEEE. The CDR3 is 14 residues long. The chain's CDR3 is CASSFTAGHNEQFF. The CDR3 nucleotides are TGTGCCAGCAGCTTTACAGCGGGGCACAATGAGCAGTTCTTC. The full variable domain, rest sourced from reference TRBV5-6 and TRBJ2-1, is DAGVTQSPTHLIKTRGQQVTLRCSPKSGHDTVSWYQQALGQGPQFIFQYYEEEERQRGNFPDRFSGHQFPNYSSELNVNALLLGDSALYLCASSFTAGHNEQFFGPGTRLTVL.

V usage is TRBV5-1 and J usage is TRBJ2-7; no clear D. The CDR3 extends over 16 amino acids. CDR1 is SGHRS, CDR2 YFSETQ, per germline. V dropped 0 bases and J dropped 0 bases, with 13 bases sitting between them. CDR3 sequence (DNA): TGCGCCAGCAGCTTGGCCGACTGGGGAAGCTCCTACGAGCAGTACTTC. This codes for CASSLADWGSSYEQYF.

The rearrangement links TRBV6-5 to TRBJ2-5; 14 nucleotides line up with TRBD2. The germline CDR1 and CDR2 sequences are MNHEY and SVGAGI. V lost 5 bases to trimming and J lost 5 bases; unmatched junction nucleotides: 4. The CDR3 extends over 15 amino acids. The CDR3 region is CASSPRLAGGETQYF. For the CDR3, the DNA is TGTGCCAGCAGTCCGCGACTAGCGGGAGGGGAGACCCAGTACTTC.

This clone was detected once. The rearrangement uses TRBV3-1 (or the pseudogene TRBV3-2) and TRBJ2-7; possible D gene TRBD2, 6 bases. The germline V gene encodes CDR1 LGHDT and CDR2 YNNKEL (reference sequence). The CDR3 runs to 16 residues. V was pared by 0 bases and J by 4 bases, with 16 bases between. The CDR3 loop reads CASSQDWGDGPYEQYF. DNA for the CDR3: TGTGCCAGCAGCCAAGATTGGGGGGACGGCCCGTACGAGCAGTACTTC.

This clone occurred a few times. The V and J genes are TRBV6-4 and TRBJ2-1; 8 bases are shared with TRBD2. Germline values: CDR1 MRHNA, CDR2 SNTAGT. The CDR3 extends over 16 amino acids. V gave up 2 bases and J gave up 3 bases; unmatched junction bases: 6. The CDR3: CASSDQTSGDYNEQFF. The CDR3 nucleotides are TGTGCCAGCAGTGACCAAACTAGCGGAGACTACAATGAGCAGTTCTTC.

This clone has just one count. The rearrangement joins TRBV14 to TRBJ2-3; D may be TRBD1 (6 bases). Germline lookup yields CDR1 SGHDN and CDR2 FVKESK. V was shortened by 4 bases and J by 1 base, with 18 bases between the two germline ends. The CDR3 runs to 17 residues. The CDR3 spells CASSPFQGRGGTDTQYF. In nucleotides, the CDR3 is TGTGCCAGCAGCCCATTCCAGGGGAGAGGGGGCACAGATACGCAGTATTTT.

The J gene is TRBJ1-3, the V gene TRBV19; a weak D match, TRBD1 (5 bases). The CDR3 is 15 amino acids. V was pared by 10 bases and J by 0 bases, with 16 bases between. In germline, CDR1 is LNHDA, CDR2 SQIVND (reference sequence). Written as DNA, the CDR3 is TGTGCCACCGCTCCGGGGGTATTCTCTGGAAACACCATATATTTT. This codes for CATAPGVFSGNTIYF.

This chain uses TRBV30 with TRBJ1-6; TRBD1 matches 11 bases. The germline V gene encodes CDR1 GTSNPN and CDR2 SVGIG (reference sequence). V dropped 2 bases and J dropped 2; count of bases not matched to a gene: 5. CDR3 size: 17 residues. The CDR3 protein is CAWSFRDRGTYNSPLHF. In nucleotides, the CDR3 is TGTGCCTGGAGTTTCCGGGACAGGGGGACCTATAATTCACCCCTCCACTTT.

This chain uses TRBV7-9 with TRBJ1-1; possible D gene TRBD1, 6 bases. This CDR3 has 16 residues. V gave up 5 bases and J gave up 0 bases, with 16 bases separating them. Germline V lookup: CDR1 SEHNR, CDR2 FQNEAQ (reference sequence). In DNA, the CDR3 is TGTGCCAGCAGCCCCCAACGACAGGTACTGAACACTGAAGCTTTCTTT. The encoded protein is CASSPQRQVLNTEAFF.

This clone appeared once. The chain links TRBV19 to TRBJ2-1; 9 bases match TRBD2. Trimming at V came to 6 bases and at J to 10 bases, leaving 13 bases not matched to a gene. This CDR3 has 15 residues. The germline gives CDR1 LNHDA, CDR2 SQIVND (reference sequence). CDR3 nucleotide sequence: TGTGCCAGTAGCCATGGACTAGCGAGAATAGGCGAGCAGTTCTTC. Translated, it gives CASSHGLARIGEQFF.

V usage is TRBV2 and J usage is TRBJ2-1; 9 bases match TRBD1. Trimming took 6 bases from V and 7 from J; bases not matched to a gene: 10. Germline V CDR1 and CDR2: SNHLY, FYNNEI. The CDR3 has 15 residues. CDR3 residues: CASRRHRGQWNEQFF. As DNA, the CDR3 is TGTGCCAGCAGACGCCACAGGGGGCAGTGGAATGAGCAGTTCTTC.